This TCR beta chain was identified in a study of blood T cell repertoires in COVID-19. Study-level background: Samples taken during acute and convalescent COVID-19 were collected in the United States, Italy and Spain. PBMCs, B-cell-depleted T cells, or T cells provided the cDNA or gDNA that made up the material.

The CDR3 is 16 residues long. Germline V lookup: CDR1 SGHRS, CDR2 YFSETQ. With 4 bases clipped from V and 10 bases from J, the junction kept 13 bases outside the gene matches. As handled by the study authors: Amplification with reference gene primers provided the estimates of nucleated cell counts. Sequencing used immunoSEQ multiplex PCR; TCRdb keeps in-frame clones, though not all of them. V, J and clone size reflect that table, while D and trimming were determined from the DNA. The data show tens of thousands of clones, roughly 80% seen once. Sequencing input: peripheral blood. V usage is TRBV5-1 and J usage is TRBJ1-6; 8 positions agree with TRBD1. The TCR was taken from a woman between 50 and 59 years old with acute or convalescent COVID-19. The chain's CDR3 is CASSPLGQGGSSPLHF. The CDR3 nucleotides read TGCGCCAGCAGCCCTCTCGGACAGGGTGGTTCCTCACCCCTCCACTTT. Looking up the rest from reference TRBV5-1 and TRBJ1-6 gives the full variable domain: KAGVTQTPRYLIKTRGQQVTLSCSPISGHRSVSWYQQTPGQGLQFLFEYFSETQRNKGNFPGRFSGRQFSNSRSEMNVSTLELGDSALYLCASSPLGQGGSSPLHFGNGTRLTVT.